This TCR beta chain comes out of a study of blood T cell repertoires in COVID-19. Across the whole study: Some COVID-19 samples were acute and others convalescent; all came from the United States, Italy and Spain. PBMCs, B-cell-depleted T cells, or T cells provided the cDNA or gDNA that made up the material.

Original processing notes: Researchers report that nucleated cell counts were estimated from reference gene primer amplification. Using immunoSEQ multiplex PCR, the repertoire was profiled, and TCRdb retains in-frame clones only, with some absent. D and trimming come from the DNA, and the V and J calls and clone size come from that table. This table has under 60,000 clones, approximately 84% appearing once. Germline V CDR1 and CDR2: SNHLY, FYNNEI. The CDR3 loop spans 15 amino acids. V gave up 5 bases and J gave up 1 base, with 9 bases separating them. Sequencing was carried out using peripheral blood. The V gene is TRBV2, the J gene TRBJ2-6; D is possibly TRBD1 (5 bases). The TCR originated in a man aged 55 to 70 with acute or convalescent COVID-19. The CDR3 sequence is CASSPGISGANVLTF. In nucleotides, the CDR3 is TGTGCCAGCAGTCCAGGGATTTCTGGGGCCAACGTCCTGACTTTC.